Presented here are 26 T cell receptor beta chains from one specimen sequenced in a study of response to subunit inactivated influenza vaccine. TCRdb reprocessed the RT-PCR reads via MiXCR and lists one record per CDR3 protein. Here the sample spans almost 600,000 distinct CDR3 sequences, roughly 15% being singletons. This material consisted of PBMCs from blood, taken less than 13 days after vaccination. These receptors all stem from a man aged 50 to 59 who received an inactivated influenza vaccine.

This clonotype was seen a few times. J is TRBJ2-1 and V is TRBV5-5; possible D gene TRBD2, 7 bases. V lost 9 bases and J 2 bases, leaving 18 bases between the germline ends. The CDR3 loop spans 15 amino acids. Germline loops: CDR1 SGHKS, CDR2 YYEKEE (reference sequence). CDR3 amino acids: CATRRGGGAYNEQFF. As DNA, the CDR3 is TGTGCCACCCGCCGAGGGGGGGGCGCCTACAATGAGCAGTTCTTC.

The V gene is TRBV4-2, the J gene TRBJ2-7; D unclear. Germline CDR1 reads LGHNA; CDR2 reads YNFKEQ. The CDR3 runs to 14 residues. The V and J ends lost 1 base and 3 bases respectively, with 10 bases between them. The CDR3 protein is CASSQAAAHYEQYF. The CDR3 DNA sequence: TGTGCCAGCAGCCAAGCGGCGGCACACTACGAGCAGTACTTC.

This clonotype was found a few times. The chain couples TRBV7-2 to TRBJ2-3, with D possibly being TRBD2 (6 bases). The V end was cut by 6 bases, the J end by 1 base, with 14 bases between. The CDR3 extends over 15 amino acids. The germline gives CDR1 SGHTA, CDR2 FQGNSA. DNA for the CDR3: TGTGCCAGCAGAAATAGGGACTGGCGCACAGATACGCAGTATTTT. Protein sequence: CASRNRDWRTDTQYF.

V and J are TRBV6-5 and TRBJ1-6; TRBD1 might be the D (5 bases). Germline V lookup: CDR1 MNHEY, CDR2 SVGAGI. The CDR3 is 15 amino acids. Trimming cost V 4 bases and J 7 bases, with 14 bases left between them. CDR3 nucleotide sequence: TGTGCCAGCAGTTCACGTCGGGGCCCAAATTCACCCCTCCACTTT. Translating gives CASSSRRGPNSPLHF.

This clonotype was counted between two and nine times. This chain connects TRBV6-1 to TRBJ1-4, with TRBD1 as a possible D gene (5 bases). The V gene lost 6 bases and the J gene lost 10 bases, with 21 bases spanning the gap. CDR3 length: 15 amino acids. Germline V gene lookup returns CDR1 MNHNS and CDR2 SASEGT. Here the CDR3 DNA reads TGTGCCAGCAGCCAGGAAGGGGACGTAAACCCAAAACTGTTTTTT. It is translated as CASSQEGDVNPKLFF.

This chain connects TRBV5-1 to TRBJ2-7; 7 positions match TRBD1. This CDR3 spans 14 amino acids. V lost 4 bases, J lost 2 bases, and 6 bases stayed unmatched. In germline, CDR1 is SGHRS, CDR2 YFSETQ. The CDR3: CASSAGTVPYEQYF. The DNA for the CDR3 is TGCGCCAGCAGCGCAGGGACAGTTCCCTACGAGCAGTACTTC.

This chain links TRBV5-1 with TRBJ2-3; 13 nucleotides line up with TRBD2. The CDR3 is 16 amino acids. Per germline, CDR1 SGHRS and CDR2 YFSETQ. V gave up 4 bases and J gave up 2 bases; unmatched junction bases: 4. CDR3 nucleotides: TGCGCCAGCAGCGGGGGACTAGCGGGAATCACAGATACGCAGTATTTT. Its protein product is CASSGGLAGITDTQYF.

This clonotype occurred many times. The chain uses TRBV20-1 and TRBJ1-3, with D tentatively TRBD1 (6 bases). This CDR3 has 14 amino acids. V was shortened by 5 bases and J by 0 bases, with 11 bases between the two germline ends. The germline V gene has CDR1 DFQATT and CDR2 SNEGSKA (reference sequence). DNA of the CDR3: TGCAGTGCTGATCAGGGGCGCTCTGGAAACACCATATATTTT. Amino acid sequence: CSADQGRSGNTIYF.

This clonotype was observed many times. The chain has TRBV9 and TRBJ2-3, with 8 nucleotides matching TRBD2. J was trimmed by 4 bases and V by 6 bases; bases with no gene match: 7. In germline, CDR1 is SGDLS, CDR2 YYNGEE. The CDR3 spans 14 residues. The CDR3 coding sequence is TGTGCCAGCAACCCCGCGGGGGGTGCAGATACGCAGTATTTT. This encodes CASNPAGGADTQYF.

This clonotype came up many times. CDR3 nucleotides: TGCAGCGGAAGGACAGGGGGAGAGACCCAGTACTTC. This encodes CSGRTGGETQYF. The J gene is TRBJ2-5, the V gene TRBV29-1; 10 nucleotides align to TRBD1. CDR1 SQVTM and CDR2 ANQGSEA come from the germline V gene. This CDR3 is built from 12 residues. V was clipped by 7 bases and J by 4 bases; unmatched bases: 3.

The gene calls are TRBV7-2 and TRBJ2-6, with unresolved D. CDR3 size: 16 residues. The V and J ends lost 1 base and 4 bases respectively, with 11 bases between them. The germline V gene encodes CDR1 SGHTA and CDR2 FQGNSA. The CDR3 DNA follows: TGTGCCAGCAGCTTAGTTTGGGGTGTCGGGGCCAACGTCCTGACTTTC. This codes for CASSLVWGVGANVLTF.

The CDR3 here is CASSQAAGGNTEAFF. The CDR3 coding sequence is TGTGCCAGCAGCCAAGCGGCCGGAGGGAACACTGAAGCTTTCTTT. V gene TRBV3-1 combines with J gene TRBJ1-1; no reliable D call. This CDR3 contains 15 residues. Germline V gene sequence: CDR1 LGHDT, CDR2 YNNKEL (reference sequence). V dropped 1 base and J dropped 1 base, with 10 bases sitting between them.

The gene calls are TRBV5-1 and TRBJ2-4, with D perhaps matching TRBD1 (5 bases). The CDR3 runs to 19 residues. V was trimmed by 0 bases and J by 2 bases, leaving 21 bases between them. CDR1 and CDR2 from the germline V gene are SGHRS and YFSETQ. DNA of the CDR3: TGCGCCAGCAGCTTGGCCACCTCCTCAAGGGGCGAGACCAAAAACATTCAGTACTTC. It codes for CASSLATSSRGETKNIQYF. The complete variable domain, with remaining parts taken from reference TRBV5-1 and TRBJ2-4, reads KAGVTQTPRYLIKTRGQQVTLSCSPISGHRSVSWYQQTPGQGLQFLFEYFSETQRNKGNFPGRFSGRQFSNSRSEMNVSTLELGDSALYLCASSLATSSRGETKNIQYFGAGTRLSVL.

There are a few counts of this clonotype. This rearrangement joins TRBV3-1 to TRBJ1-5; 8 nucleotides line up with TRBD1. Germline assignment: CDR1 LGHDT and CDR2 YNNKEL (reference sequence). Trimming at V came to 3 bases and at J to 3 bases, leaving 4 bases not matched to a gene. The CDR3 is 15 amino acids. As DNA, the CDR3 is TGTGCCAGCAGCCAGACGACAGGGGTCAATCAGCCCCAGCATTTT. Amino acids: CASSQTTGVNQPQHF.

The sample holds a few counts of this clonotype. The CDR3 coding sequence is TGTGCCAGCACCGCTCCGGGACAGGGGGTCACCGGGGAGCTGTTTTTT. Translation: CASTAPGQGVTGELFF. The V call is TRBV7-2, the J call TRBJ2-2, with TRBD1 matching 11 bases. There are 16 residues in the CDR3. The ends lost 7 bases at V and 4 bases at J; junction bases unmatched: 8. Germline CDR1 and CDR2: SGHTA and FQGNSA.

There are a few counts of this clonotype. This chain joins TRBV11-2 and TRBJ2-2; D is undetermined. Per germline, CDR1 SGHAT and CDR2 FQNNGV. The V and J ends lost 10 bases and 0 bases respectively, with 9 bases between them. The CDR3 spans 13 residues. CDR3: CATSLANTGELFF. The CDR3 DNA is TGTGCCACCTCACTCGCGAACACCGGGGAGCTGTTTTTT.

In this sample, this clonotype turned up a few times. The rearrangement links TRBV20-1 to TRBJ2-7; the match to TRBD1 covers 10 bases. Germline assignment: CDR1 DFQATT and CDR2 SNEGSKA (reference sequence). V lost 6 bases, J lost 9 bases, and 14 bases stayed unmatched. The CDR3 contains 14 residues. The CDR3 DNA reads as TGCAGTGCCGCTTACTGGGACAGGGGTTTTGTGCAGTACTTC. It specifies CSAAYWDRGFVQYF.

V is TRBV20-1 and J is TRBJ1-4; TRBD1 aligns across 8 bases. Unmatched junction bases numbered 6, after V lost 1 base and J lost 8 bases. This CDR3 is 14 amino acids long. Germline lookup yields CDR1 DFQATT and CDR2 SNEGSKA (reference sequence). As DNA, the CDR3 is TGCAGTGCTAGAGGGGGACAGGCCAGAGAAAAACTGTTTTTT. Protein sequence: CSARGGQAREKLFF.

The chain has TRBV27 and TRBJ1-5, with a tentative D call TRBD1 (6 bases). The V and J ends lost 5 bases and 2 bases respectively, with 28 bases between them. Germline V gives CDR1 MNHEY, CDR2 SMNVEV (reference sequence). The CDR3 consists of 20 residues. The CDR3 DNA is TGTGCCAGCAGTAGTTTTGTGCAGGCCAAGCGGGGGGCTGGCAATCAGCCCCAGCATTTT. This gives the protein CASSSFVQAKRGAGNQPQHF.

This clonotype was counted at least ten times. This rearrangement joins TRBV7-3 to TRBJ2-3; 7 bases line up with TRBD2. V was pared by 2 bases and J by 2 bases, with 4 bases of the junction left unmatched. This CDR3 is 15 amino acids long. Germline lookup yields CDR1 SGHTA and CDR2 FQGTGA. CDR3 nucleotide sequence: TGTGCCAGCAGCTTAGGGCTAGCGGTCACAGATACGCAGTATTTT. Translated, it gives CASSLGLAVTDTQYF.

This clonotype was counted only a few times. The CDR3 nucleotides are TGCAGTGCTAGTCGGGGGGGCTCGGCAGATACGCAGTATTTT. This codes for CSASRGGSADTQYF. The V gene is TRBV20-1, the J gene TRBJ2-3; 8 bases agree with TRBD2. The CDR3 has 14 amino acids. The junction had 6 bases not matched to a gene; V was cut back by 3 bases and J by 4 bases. Germline V CDR1 and CDR2: DFQATT, SNEGSKA (reference sequence).

This clonotype turned up a few times. The chain combines TRBV7-2 with TRBJ2-1, with TRBD2 identical over 7 bases. Unmatched junction bases numbered 8, after V lost 7 bases and J lost 8 bases. Germline V CDR1 and CDR2: SGHTA, FQGNSA. CDR3 length: 13 residues. The CDR3 region has the DNA TGTGCCAGCACGGCGGGAGAATGGGATGAGCAGTTCTTC. Translating it yields CASTAGEWDEQFF. The variable domain in full, with the rest retrieved from reference TRBV7-2 and TRBJ2-1, is GAGVSQSPSNKVTEKGKDVELRCDPISGHTALYWYRQSLGQGLEFLIYFQGNSAPDKSGLPSDRFSAERTGGSVSTLTIQRTQQEDSAVYLCASTAGEWDEQFFGPGTRLTVL.

This clonotype showed up just a few times. The chain joins TRBV5-6 to TRBJ2-1; no reliable D call. The CDR3 length is 9 residues. Deletions cut 2 bases from V and 13 bases from J, with 4 bases between. Germline CDR1 reads SGHDT; CDR2 reads YYEEEE. DNA of the CDR3: TGTGCCAGCAGCTTTGGACAGTTCTTC. The encoded protein is CASSFGQFF.

This clonotype turned up a few times. The chain has TRBV2 and TRBJ2-7; D is unclear. The CDR3 spans 12 residues. V shed 6 bases and J shed 2 bases, with 8 bases lying between them. Germline lookup yields CDR1 SNHLY and CDR2 FYNNEI. The CDR3 nucleotides read TGTGCCAGCAGCCGAAGGACCTACGAGCAGTACTTC. Translation gives CASSRRTYEQYF.

The rearrangement joins TRBV12-3 or TRBV12-4 to TRBJ2-1, with 11 bases that match TRBD2. V lost 0 bases to trimming and J lost 8 bases; unmatched junction nucleotides: 6. CDR3 length equals 16 residues. The CDR3 protein is CASSLALAGGRYEQFF. The CDR3 nucleotides read TGTGCCAGCAGTTTAGCGCTAGCGGGGGGCCGGTATGAGCAGTTCTTC.

This sequence joins TRBV4-1 and TRBJ2-7; D unclear. Trimming pared 1 base from V and 3 bases from J, leaving 4 bases between. The germline CDR1 and CDR2 sequences are MGHRA and YSYEKL. The length of the CDR3 is 12 residues. In DNA, the CDR3 is TGCGCCAGCAGCCAAGGTAACTACGAGCAGTACTTC. Translating gives CASSQGNYEQYF.